This T cell receptor (beta chain) was retrieved from a study of siplizumab effects on memory and regulatory T cells. TCR templates, roughly 10^5 per sample, were assayed. Profiling relied on immunoSEQ multiplex PCR, and the TCRdb table lists in-frame clones only, not all of them. The sample has roughly 100,000 clones, 90% to 95% seen once; the top ten hold about 1.1%. Study-wide findings and caveats: A major contribution to the alloresponse seemed to be made by naive T cells, which seemed more diverse than memory cells. Mappable alloreactive CD4+ clones were on average 68.8% Treg-derived with siplizumab, 26.9% in controls. Only a minor fraction of alloreactive clones mapped to unstimulated subsets.

Germline V gives CDR1 LNHDA, CDR2 SQIVND (reference sequence). The CDR3 consists of 15 residues. V lost 6 bases and J lost 5; bases outside the gene matches: 8. A word on this clone: The antigen is not known.

The specimen was CD4+ T cells sorted from blood. This TCR derives from a human donor in good health. The J gene is TRBJ2-5, the V gene TRBV19; TRBD1 aligns across 11 bases. CDR3 DNA sequence: TGTGCCAGTAGCCCCCGGACAGGGGGCCTCGAGACCCAGTACTTC. Amino acid sequence: CASSPRTGGLETQYF.